Each of the 18 T cell receptor beta chains below was sequenced from the same sample in a study of T cell repertoires and leukemia-associated antigens (dated by TCRdb to the late 2010s). Library generation was performed with 5' RACE. Sequencing was carried out with an Illumina MiSeq. TCRdb itself trimmed the public reads at Q25 with fastp, ran MiXCR and retained productive beta chains. Rows matching on CDR3 protein sequence are summarized as one entry with the most common DNA and genes. The sample profile shows about 9,800 distinct CDR3 sequences; approximately 40% of them were found once. Together, the top ten hold approximately 60% of the sample. What these receptors recognize is not known. Source material: CD3+ T cells sorted from blood and cultured. The receptor source for this set is a female donor in good health.

The sample holds many counts of this clonotype. V gene TRBV7-9 combines with J gene TRBJ2-1; 10 bases fit TRBD1. V lost 5 bases, J lost 12 bases, and 16 bases stayed unmatched. This CDR3 is 16 amino acids long. Looked up from germline, CDR1 is SEHNR and CDR2 is FQNEAQ (reference sequence). CDR3 in DNA: TGTGCCAGCAGCCCTCAAGGGGACAGGGGTGGAGAGTGGCAGTTCTTC. Amino acids: CASSPQGDRGGEWQFF.

The rearrangement joins TRBV4-1 to TRBJ2-1, with D uncertain. The CDR3 is 15 amino acids. Germline CDR1 is MGHRA and CDR2 is YSYEKL. Deletions cut 6 bases from V and 3 bases from J, with 15 bases between. CDR3 residues: CASRIWVRVYNEQFF. The CDR3 DNA follows: TGCGCCAGCAGGATCTGGGTTAGGGTCTACAATGAGCAGTTCTTC.

As to this clonotype: The CDR3 does not close with the conserved phenylalanine or tryptophan, likely indicating a read error. V and J are TRBV20-1 and TRBJ1-2; possibly TRBD1 for D (6 bases). The CDR3 covers 13 residues. From germline, CDR1 is DFQATT and CDR2 SNEGSKA (reference sequence). CDR3 loop: CSRRGVGIYGYTS. The CDR3 nucleotides are TGCAGCCGAAGGGGGGTTGGGATCTATGGCTACACCTCC.

V is TRBV15 and J is TRBJ2-7; TRBD2 matches 8 bases. The junction had 14 bases not matched to a gene; V was cut back by 5 bases and J by 5 bases. The CDR3 is 16 residues long. Germline CDR1 and CDR2: LNHNV and YYDKDF (reference sequence). As DNA, the CDR3 is TGTGCCACCAGCCCAAGAGGTTACGGGGGGGCAGACGAGCAGTACTTC. It codes for CATSPRGYGGADEQYF.

As regards this clonotype: One junction end disagrees with the germline gene, perhaps due to a read error. CDR3 loop: CASSNSGTSTHEQCF. The CDR3 DNA follows: TGTGCCAGCAGCAATAGCGGGACTAGCACCCACGAGCAGTGCTTC. V is TRBV6-5 and J is TRBJ2-7; 9 nucleotides align to TRBD2. The CDR3 totals 15 residues. Per germline, CDR1 MNHEY and CDR2 SVGAGI.

V is TRBV20-1 and J is TRBJ2-7, with D unresolved. Trimming stripped 0 bases from V and 9 bases from J, with 24 bases between. Germline CDR1 and CDR2: DFQATT and SNEGSKA (reference sequence). The CDR3 is 16 amino acids. The DNA of the CDR3 is TGCAGTGCTAGAGAGAGGCGCGTGTTAGGACCTACTGGGCAGTACTTC. It codes for CSARERRVLGPTGQYF.

This clonotype was detected only a few times. The rearrangement joins TRBV20-1 to TRBJ1-1; TRBD1 matches at 10 bases. With V trimmed by 0 bases and J by 1 base, 5 bases remained unmatched. Per the germline V gene, CDR1 is DFQATT and CDR2 is SNEGSKA (reference sequence). This CDR3 region has 16 residues. Here the CDR3 DNA reads TGCAGTGCTAGAGATCGGGACAGGGGCGGGAACACTGAAGCTTTCTTT. Translated: CSARDRDRGGNTEAFF.

The chain recombines TRBV5-1 with TRBJ1-1; D is undetermined. The ends were cut back, 4 bases at V and 1 base at J, with 8 bases in the middle. There are 13 residues in the CDR3. The germline V gene has CDR1 SGHRS and CDR2 YFSETQ. The CDR3 DNA reads as TGCGCCAGCAGCGGGAACGGGAACACTGAAGCTTTCTTT. Translating it yields CASSGNGNTEAFF.

As to this clonotype: One junction end does not reproduce the germline sequence, and a read error may be involved. The chain couples TRBV2 to TRBJ2-2; 11 positions agree with TRBD1. The CDR3 runs 16 residues. The germline V gene has CDR1 SNHLY and CDR2 FYNNEI. The CDR3: CASSEADRGLAGELFF. CDR3 nucleotides: TGCGCAAGCAGTGAAGCGGACAGGGGGCTGGCCGGGGAGCTGTTTTTT.

As regards this clonotype: Relative to the germline gene, one junction end is altered; a read error may explain this. The chain joins TRBV28 to TRBJ2-1; 12 bases agree with TRBD2. The CDR3 covers 16 residues. CDR1 is MDHEN and CDR2 is SYDVKM in the germline V gene. CDR3 sequence: CANSHPGLAGCNEQFF. CDR3 nucleotides: TGTGCCAACAGTCACCCGGGACTAGCGGGTTGCAATGAGCAGTTCTTC.

The chain uses TRBV20-1 and TRBJ2-3; TRBD2 aligns across 7 bases. Germline-derived CDR1 and CDR2 are DFQATT and SNEGSKA (reference sequence). There are 12 residues in the CDR3. The trim removed 6 bases at V and 5 bases at J, leaving 5 bases unmatched. CDR3 sequence: CSAAGSIDTQYF. The CDR3 nucleotides are TGCAGTGCAGCGGGAAGTATAGATACGCAGTATTTT.

The chain combines TRBV7-8 with TRBJ2-2, with D possibly matching TRBD2 (5 bases). In germline, CDR1 is SGHVS, CDR2 FQNEAQ. With 3 bases removed from V and 2 bases from J, the gap between germline ends came to 10 bases. This CDR3 is 15 amino acids long. Here the CDR3 reads CASSLEASNTGELFF. Here the CDR3 DNA reads TGTGCCAGCAGCTTGGAGGCCAGTAACACCGGGGAGCTGTTTTTT.

About this clonotype itself: Mismatch with germline at one junction end may stem from a read error. This chain links TRBV5-1 with TRBJ2-1; 10 nucleotides agree with TRBD2. This CDR3 contains 14 residues. Germline-derived CDR1 and CDR2 are SGHRS and YFSETQ. The CDR3 sequence is CASGLSSGRDEQFF. The CDR3 DNA is TGCGCCAGCGGCTTGTCTAGCGGGAGAGATGAGCAGTTCTTC.

In regard to this clonotype: One end of the junction varies from germline; a read error may be responsible. The chain has TRBV7-7 and TRBJ2-4; 8 nucleotides match TRBD2. The CDR3 is 15 residues long. Per germline, CDR1 SSHAT and CDR2 FNYEAQ (reference sequence). The CDR3: CASSLLSGTYNIQYF. CDR3 DNA: TGTGCTAGCAGCTTGCTTAGCGGGACCTACAACATTCAGTACTTC.

Points on this clonotype: One junction end does not reproduce the germline sequence, and a read error may be involved. J is TRBJ2-5 and V is TRBV3-1; the match to TRBD2 covers 9 bases. Germline V CDR1 and CDR2: LGHDT, YNNKEL (reference sequence). This CDR3 region has 16 residues. CDR3 sequence: CASGQAPLAGRETRYF. The CDR3 bases are TGTGCCAGCGGCCAGGCCCCACTAGCGGGCCGCGAGACCCGGTACTTC.

In regard to this clonotype: This may be a read error: a much more frequent sequence differs by one nucleotide. V is TRBV7-3 and J is TRBJ1-1; possibly TRBD1 for D (6 bases). Per germline, CDR1 SGHTA and CDR2 FQGTGA. V shed 5 bases and J shed 1 base, with 11 bases lying between them. The length of the CDR3 is 14 residues. The CDR3, as DNA: TGTGCCAGCAGCGAGGGGGGAGGGAACACTGAAGCTTTCTTT. Amino acid sequence: CASSEGGGNTEAFF. The whole variable domain, remainder taken from reference TRBV7-3 and TRBJ1-1, is GAGVSQTPSNKVTEKGKYVELRCDPISGHTALYWYRQSLGQGPEFLIYFQGTGAADDSGLPNDRFFAVRPEGSVSTLKIQRTERGDSAVYLCASSEGGGNTEAFFGQGTRLTVV.

V gene TRBV28 combines with J gene TRBJ2-3; 7 bases map to TRBD2. V dropped 6 bases and J dropped 0; count of bases not matched to a gene: 6. CDR1 is MDHEN, CDR2 SYDVKM, per germline. The CDR3 extends over 15 amino acids. The CDR3 sequence: CASSRGLGSTDTQYF. In DNA, the CDR3 is TGTGCCAGCAGCCGAGGACTAGGTAGCACAGATACGCAGTATTTT. The full variable domain, with the rest looked up from reference TRBV28 and TRBJ2-3, is DVKVTQSSRYLVKRTGEKVFLECVQDMDHENMFWYRQDPGLGLRLIYFSYDVKMKEKGDIPEGYSVSREKKERFSLILESASTNQTSMYLCASSRGLGSTDTQYFGPGTRLTVL.

To note about this clonotype: A read error may produce the germline difference seen at one junction end. The V call is TRBV5-1, the J call TRBJ2-7; 7 bases map to TRBD2. The CDR3 runs 15 residues. Germline loops: CDR1 SGHRS, CDR2 YFSETQ. CDR3 sequence reads: CASGLEAGAAWEQYF. Here the CDR3 DNA reads TGCGCCAGCGGCTTGGAGGCGGGAGCGGCGTGGGAGCAGTACTTC. The whole variable domain, filled in from reference TRBV5-1 and TRBJ2-7, reads KAGVTQTPRYLIKTRGQQVTLSCSPISGHRSVSWYQQTPGQGLQFLFEYFSETQRNKGNFPGRFSGRQFSNSRSEMNVSTLELGDSALYLCASGLEAGAAWEQYFGPGTRLTVT.